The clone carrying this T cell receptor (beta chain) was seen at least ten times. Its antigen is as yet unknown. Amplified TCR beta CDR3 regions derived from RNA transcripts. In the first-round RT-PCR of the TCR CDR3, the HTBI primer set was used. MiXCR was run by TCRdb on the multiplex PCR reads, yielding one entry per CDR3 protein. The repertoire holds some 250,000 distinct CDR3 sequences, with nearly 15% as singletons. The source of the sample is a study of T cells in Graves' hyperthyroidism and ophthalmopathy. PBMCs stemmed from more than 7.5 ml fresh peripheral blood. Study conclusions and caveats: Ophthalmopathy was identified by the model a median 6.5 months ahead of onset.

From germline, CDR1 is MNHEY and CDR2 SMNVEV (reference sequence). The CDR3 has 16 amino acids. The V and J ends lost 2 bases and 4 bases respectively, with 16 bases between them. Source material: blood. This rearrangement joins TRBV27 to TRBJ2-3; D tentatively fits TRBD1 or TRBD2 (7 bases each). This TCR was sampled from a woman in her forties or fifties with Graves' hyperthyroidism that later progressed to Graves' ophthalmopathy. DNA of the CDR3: TGTGCCAGCAGTTTAGGTGGCAGGGGGGGAGCAGATACGCAGTATTTT. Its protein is CASSLGGRGGADTQYF.